A selection of T cell receptor beta chains follows, all from one sample in a study of T cells after yellow fever vaccination. From the 5' RACE reads, TCRdb called clonotypes with MiXCR, one entry per CDR3 protein. The table includes a few hundred thousand distinct CDR3 sequences, approximately 4% detected once. The specimen comprised PBMCs, sampled 15 days after the yellow fever booster vaccination. These receptors all stem from a man aged 18-30 years who received the YFV17D yellow fever vaccine. Each CDR3 is given with its conserved first and last residue. D genes are given only for firm matches. Not every row has a clone size; where given, it reads once, few, many or a size class.

D gene,CDR3 length,clone size,J gene,V gene,CDR3 DNA,CDR3 protein
NA,15,few,TRBJ1-6,TRBV4-3,TGCGCCAGCAGCCAAGTTCTGGGGCAGAATTCACCCCTCCACTTT,CASSQVLGQNSPLHF
NA,12,many,TRBJ2-7,TRBV6-5,TGTGCCAGCAGTACCGACTCCTACGAGCAGTACTTC,CASSTDSYEQYF
NA,13,many,TRBJ2-6,TRBV11-2,TGTGCCAGCGTGTTTTCTGGGGCCAACGTCCTGACTTTC,CASVFSGANVLTF
TRBD1,15,NA,TRBJ2-7,TRBV7-2,TGTGCCAGCAGCTTAGCGGGACAGGGGAGGCACGAGCAGTACTTC,CASSLAGQGRHEQYF
TRBD1,14,many,TRBJ2-1,TRBV20-1,TGCAGTGCTAGAGACCCCACAGGGGGCAGTGAGCAGTTCTTC,CSARDPTGGSEQFF
NA,14,many,TRBJ1-4,TRBV15,TGTGCCACCAGCCTCCTAACACTTAATGAAAAACTGTTTTTT,CATSLLTLNEKLFF
TRBD1,15,many,TRBJ1-2,TRBV9,TGTGCCAGCAGCGTAGGGACAGGGGTGGACTATGGCTACACCTTC,CASSVGTGVDYGYTF
TRBD2,13,NA,TRBJ2-5,TRBV7-9,TGTGCCAGCAGGCGAAGCGGGGGAGAGACCCAGTACTTC,CASRRSGGETQYF
NA,14,few,TRBJ1-1,TRBV4-1,TGCGCCAGCAGCCAAGTTAAACCGAACACTGAAGCTTTCTTT,CASSQVKPNTEAFF
NA,14,few,TRBJ2-1,TRBV12-3/TRBV12-4,TGTGCCAGCAGTGATTTCCTGGTACGCAATGAGCAGTTCTTC,CASSDFLVRNEQFF
NA,13,NA,TRBJ2-5,TRBV4-1,TGCGCCAGCAGAGAGGGACAACAAGAGACCCAGTACTTC,CASREGQQETQYF
NA,15,NA,TRBJ1-2,TRBV2,TGTGCCAGCGGGAGTTACGACAGAGCTAACTATGGCTACACCTTC,CASGSYDRANYGYTF
NA,12,NA,TRBJ1-1,TRBV5-1,TGCGCCAGCGGGGGGGGTGACACTGAAGCTTTCTTT,CASGGGDTEAFF
NA,13,many,TRBJ1-1,TRBV7-9,TGTGCCAGCAGCTTGCAGATGGGAGGGGGAGCTTTCTTT,CASSLQMGGGAFF
NA,16,NA,TRBJ2-5,TRBV12-3/TRBV12-4,TGTGCCAGCAGTCCCCGGGGTACGGGTTACCAAGAGACCCAGTACTTC,CASSPRGTGYQETQYF
TRBD2,18,NA,TRBJ2-3,TRBV11-2,TGTGCCAGCAGCTTATGGGTCATAGCGGGGGAGGACACAGATACGCAGTATTTT,CASSLWVIAGEDTDTQYF
TRBD1,13,many,TRBJ2-5,TRBV7-2,TGTGCCAGCAGCTCGGACAGGGGGGAGACCCAGTACTTC,CASSSDRGETQYF
NA,11,few,TRBJ1-1,TRBV30,TGTGCCTGGAGTGTACGAAACGTAGCTTTCTTT,CAWSVRNVAFF
NA,13,few,TRBJ2-3,TRBV3-1,TGTGCCAGCAGCCAAAAAGGGGCAGATACGCAGTATTTT,CASSQKGADTQYF
NA,15,few,TRBJ1-3,TRBV11-2,TGTGCCAGCAGCTCCTTGGAGGAGGCTGGAAACACCATATATTTT,CASSSLEEAGNTIYF
NA,15,NA,TRBJ1-1,TRBV7-2,TGTGCCAGCAGCTTTGACCGTTCGCAGAGCGCTGAAGCTTTCTTT,CASSFDRSQSAEAFF
TRBD1,13,few,TRBJ1-1,TRBV29-1,TGCAGCGTAAAGACAGGGGGAGTCACTGAAGCTTTCTTT,CSVKTGGVTEAFF
NA,13,NA,TRBJ2-7,TRBV29-1,TGCAGCGTTGGGAGGGACGTATCCTACGAGCAGTACTTC,CSVGRDVSYEQYF
NA,14,many,TRBJ2-1,TRBV12-3/TRBV12-4,TGTGCCAGCTCCGAACCGGGGCGCACCAATGAGCAGTTCTTC,CASSEPGRTNEQFF
NA,15,few,TRBJ2-2,TRBV12-3/TRBV12-4,TGTGCCAGCAGTTTGTGGCAGGGGTACACCGGGGAGCTGTTTTTT,CASSLWQGYTGELFF
NA,14,many,TRBJ2-5,TRBV7-2,TGTGCCAGCAGCTTAGACGGGACACATGAGACCCAGTACTTC,CASSLDGTHETQYF
NA,15,many,TRBJ1-4,TRBV29-1,TGCAGCGTTTATACACCGGGCCCGAACTATGAAAAACTGTTTTTT,CSVYTPGPNYEKLFF
NA,12,few,TRBJ1-2,TRBV24-1,TGTGCCACCAGTGAAGGGAACTATGGCTACACCTTC,CATSEGNYGYTF
NA,14,few,TRBJ2-3,TRBV27,TGTGCCAGCAGTTTTCGGGCGAAAACGGATACGCAGTATTTT,CASSFRAKTDTQYF
NA,12,many,TRBJ2-3,TRBV15,TGTGCCACCAGCAGAGATCGAAATACGCAGTATTTT,CATSRDRNTQYF
NA,14,NA,TRBJ1-1,TRBV7-9,TGTGCCAGCACCCCTTTCGGTAGGAACACTGAAGCTTTCTTT,CASTPFGRNTEAFF
NA,14,few,TRBJ1-1,TRBV6-1,TGTGCCAGCAGTGAACAGGCAGGCCACACTGAAGCTTTCTTT,CASSEQAGHTEAFF
NA,15,NA,TRBJ2-1,TRBV7-6,TGTGCCAGCAGCTTGGGGGGTACAAAGGTAGATGAGCAGTTCTTC,CASSLGGTKVDEQFF
NA,15,many,TRBJ1-3,TRBV5-1,TGCGCCAGCAGCGCAAACACGCGGTCTGGAAACACCATATATTTT,CASSANTRSGNTIYF
TRBD2,14,many,TRBJ2-5,TRBV7-2,TGTGCCAGCAGCTTTACGGGACTAGGAGAGACCCAGTACTTC,CASSFTGLGETQYF